Below, 15 T cell receptor beta chains from the same sample are listed, as sequenced in a study of CD8 T cells in Susac syndrome. Random hexamers primed reverse transcription of 0.5 to 1 ug RNA. One entry per CDR3 protein results from TCRdb running MiXCR on the immunoSEQ multiplex PCR reads. Of hundreds of thousands of distinct CDR3 sequences in the sample, about 96% were seen once. Source material: CD4+ T cells from PBMCs. These receptors all come from a human donor with Susac syndrome.

The chain couples TRBV7-9 to TRBJ1-5, with D possibly being TRBD1 (5 bases). The CDR3 loop spans 14 amino acids. The V gene lost 0 bases and the J gene lost 6 bases, with 9 bases spanning the gap. The germline V gene encodes CDR1 SEHNR and CDR2 FQNEAQ (reference sequence). CDR3 residues: CASSLARDGQPQHF. CDR3 in DNA: TGTGCCAGCAGCTTAGCCAGGGACGGTCAGCCCCAGCATTTT.

The V and J genes are TRBV15 and TRBJ2-1; D gene ambiguous. Germline CDR1 reads LNHNV; CDR2 reads YYDKDF (reference sequence). This CDR3 comprises 15 residues. Trimming stripped 4 bases from V and 5 bases from J, with 15 bases between. CDR3 bases: TGTGCCACCAGCATGCCTCTGGCTGGGGACAATGAGCAGTTCTTC. It is translated as CATSMPLAGDNEQFF. The full variable domain, its missing parts supplied by reference TRBV15 and TRBJ2-1, is DAMVIQNPRYQVTQFGKPVTLSCSQTLNHNVMYWYQQKSSQAPKLLFHYYDKDFNNEADTPDNFQSRRPNTSFCFLDIRSPGLGDTAMYLCATSMPLAGDNEQFFGPGTRLTVL.

This clonotype has only one observation. This chain joins TRBV20-1 and TRBJ2-3; 7 nucleotides match TRBD2. The V segment lost 1 base and the J segment 3 bases; nucleotides outside the gene matches: 1. This CDR3 region has 13 residues. The germline CDR1 and CDR2 sequences are DFQATT and SNEGSKA (reference sequence). This CDR3 reads CSARGEGTDTQYF. The CDR3 coding sequence is TGCAGTGCTAGAGGGGAGGGTACAGATACGCAGTATTTT.

The chain joins TRBV11-2 to TRBJ2-1; 7 bases are a match to TRBD2. Germline CDR1 reads SGHAT; CDR2 reads FQNNGV. With 6 bases clipped from V and 15 bases from J, the junction kept 11 bases outside the gene matches. The CDR3 is made up of 12 amino acids. The CDR3 is CASSRLASPVFF. The CDR3 coding sequence is TGTGCCAGCAGTCGACTAGCCTCACCGGTGTTCTTC.

The rearrangement joins TRBV29-1 to TRBJ2-6, with 7 nucleotides matching TRBD1. This CDR3 spans 15 amino acids. Germline values: CDR1 SQVTM, CDR2 ANQGSEA. J was trimmed by 2 bases and V by 6 bases; bases with no gene match: 7. Here the CDR3 reads CSVGEGGAGANVLTF. CDR3 DNA sequence: TGCAGCGTGGGTGAAGGGGGCGCTGGGGCCAACGTCCTGACTTTC.

The genes are TRBV27 and TRBJ1-2; D is perhaps TRBD1 (5 bases). Deletions cut 5 bases from V and 8 bases from J, with 21 bases between. Germline CDR1 MNHEY, CDR2 SMNVEV (reference sequence). This CDR3 spans 15 amino acids. For the CDR3, the DNA is TGTGCCAGCAGTGTAATAGGGACTCCCCAACGCGGCTACACCTTC. It specifies CASSVIGTPQRGYTF.

This sequence joins TRBV28 and TRBJ2-3; D is possibly TRBD1 (5 bases). Germline V lookup: CDR1 MDHEN, CDR2 SYDVKM. The length of the CDR3 is 17 residues. The V end was cut by 7 bases, the J end by 0 bases, with 20 bases between. The CDR3 bases are TGTGCCAGCACCGATCCGACAGCCTCCGTAAGCACAGATACGCAGTATTTT. Protein sequence: CASTDPTASVSTDTQYF.

The chain couples TRBV12-3 or TRBV12-4 to TRBJ1-5; D is unclear. This CDR3 comprises 11 residues. Deletions cut 5 bases from V and 7 bases from J, with 6 bases between. The CDR3 is CASSLTQPQHF. CDR3 nucleotide sequence: TGTGCCAGCAGTCTGACGCAGCCCCAGCATTTT.

The chain joins TRBV19 to TRBJ2-4, with D tentatively TRBD2 (7 bases). The germline gives CDR1 LNHDA, CDR2 SQIVND (reference sequence). The CDR3 covers 16 residues. V was cut by 4 bases and J by 8 bases, with 21 bases left in between. DNA of the CDR3: TGTGCCAGTAGTAATTTCGGGGGGCCGGGCGATGACATTCAGTACTTC. Protein sequence: CASSNFGGPGDDIQYF.

This clonotype was observed a single time. The chain couples TRBV12-3 or TRBV12-4 to TRBJ2-1, with TRBD1 matching 7 bases. This CDR3 is 15 amino acids long. The ends lost 5 bases at V and 12 bases at J; junction bases unmatched: 16. In DNA form, the CDR3 reads TGTGCCAGCAGTCCGCCCGCAGGGGGTGGAAGGACGCAGTTCTTC. Its translation is CASSPPAGGGRTQFF.

The DNA of the CDR3 is TGTGCCAGCAGTGGCGTGGGGGTCGAGCAGTACTTC. Translated: CASSGVGVEQYF. The chain is built from TRBV6-1 and TRBJ2-7, with D perhaps given as TRBD1 or TRBD2 (5 bases each). The CDR3 is 12 amino acids. CDR1 and CDR2 (germline): MNHNS, SASEGT. V shed 4 bases and J shed 6 bases, with 10 bases lying between them.

The chain joins TRBV11-3 to TRBJ2-7; D remains unclear. The germline gives CDR1 SGHNT, CDR2 YENEEA. V lost 6 bases and J lost 1, with 10 bases in between. This CDR3 is 13 amino acids long. CDR3 sequence (DNA): TGTGCCAGCAGTCAAAGGAATTCCTACGAGCAGTACTTC. Residues: CASSQRNSYEQYF. Complete variable domain (other parts from reference TRBV11-3 and TRBJ2-7): EAGVVQSPRYKIIEKKQPVAFWCNPISGHNTLYWYLQNLGQGPELLIRYENEEAVDDSQLPKDRFSAERLKGVDSTLKIQPAELGDSAVYLCASSQRNSYEQYFGPGTRLTVT.

V is TRBV29-1 and J is TRBJ1-2; D may be TRBD1 (6 bases). V was cut by 6 bases and J by 8 bases, with 22 bases left in between. The CDR3 consists of 14 residues. Per the germline V gene, CDR1 is SQVTM and CDR2 is ANQGSEA. CDR3 region: CSVAQWDKLGGYTF. CDR3 coding DNA: TGCAGCGTCGCTCAATGGGACAAACTCGGGGGCTACACCTTC.

The V call is TRBV20-1, the J call TRBJ2-2; TRBD2 matches 7 bases. Germline values: CDR1 DFQATT, CDR2 SNEGSKA (reference sequence). The V and J ends lost 0 bases and 4 bases, in that order; junction bases with no gene match: 2. The CDR3 is 14 residues long. The CDR3 region is CSAREPGGTGELFF. CDR3 in DNA: TGCAGTGCTAGAGAACCGGGGGGCACCGGGGAGCTGTTTTTT.

The genes are TRBV29-1 and TRBJ2-7, with 9 bases that match TRBD1. With V trimmed by 4 bases and J by 2 bases, 6 bases remained unmatched. The germline CDR1 and CDR2 sequences are SQVTM and ANQGSEA. This CDR3 has 14 residues. The CDR3 region is CSVAQRQGAYEQYF. The DNA for the CDR3 is TGCAGCGTTGCCCAAAGACAGGGGGCCTACGAGCAGTACTTC.